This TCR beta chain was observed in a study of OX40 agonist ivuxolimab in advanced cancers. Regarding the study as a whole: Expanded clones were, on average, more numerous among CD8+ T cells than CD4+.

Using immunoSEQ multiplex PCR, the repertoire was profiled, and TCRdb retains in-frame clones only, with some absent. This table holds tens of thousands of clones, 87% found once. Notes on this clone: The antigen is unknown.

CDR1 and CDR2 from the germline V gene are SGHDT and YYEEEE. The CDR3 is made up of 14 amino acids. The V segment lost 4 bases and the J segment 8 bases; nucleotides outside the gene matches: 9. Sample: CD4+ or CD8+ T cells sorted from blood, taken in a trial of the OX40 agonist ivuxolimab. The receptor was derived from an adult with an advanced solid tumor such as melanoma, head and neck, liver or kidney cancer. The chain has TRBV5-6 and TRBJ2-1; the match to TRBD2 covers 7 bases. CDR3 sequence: CASSPRGGRDEQFF. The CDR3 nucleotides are TGTGCCAGCAGCCCTAGAGGAGGGAGGGATGAGCAGTTCTTC.